Below are 12 T cell receptor beta chains sequenced from a single sample in a study of blood T cell repertoires in COVID-19. This table comes from immunoSEQ multiplex PCR, and its TCRdb copy is limited to in-frame clones, with some not included. The sample consists of some 230,000 clones, just over 85% of them appearing once. Sequences were obtained from peripheral blood. Receptor source: a man in his thirties or forties who had recovered from COVID-19.

The chain carries TRBV5-4 and TRBJ1-5, with no clear D. This CDR3 comprises 14 residues. V was clipped by 0 bases and J by 1 base, with 5 bases between them. CDR1 is SGHNT and CDR2 is YYREEE in the germline V gene (reference sequence). CDR3 nucleotide sequence: TGTGCCAGCAGCTTGGTGGGCAGCAATCAGCCCCAGCATTTT. This encodes CASSLVGSNQPQHF.

In this sample, this clone turned up once. The chain couples TRBV5-1 to TRBJ1-2, with a tentative D call TRBD1 (5 bases). In germline, CDR1 is SGHRS, CDR2 YFSETQ. The CDR3 covers 17 residues. The ends were cut back, 0 bases at V and 7 bases at J, with 22 bases in the middle. The DNA of the CDR3 is TGCGCCAGCAGCTTGGGTGGCGTGGGGCTTTTTGTCCCTGGCTACACCTTC. This sequence encodes CASSLGGVGLFVPGYTF.

J is TRBJ2-5 and V is TRBV7-2; TRBD2 agrees at 11 bases. CDR1 and CDR2 from the germline V gene are SGHTA and FQGNSA. Trimming cost V 4 bases and J 4 bases; bases outside gene matches: 8. This CDR3 is built from 16 residues. The CDR3 nucleotides read TGTGCCAGCAGCTCCTTCGGGACTAGCGGTGGAGAGACCCAGTACTTC. Amino acids: CASSSFGTSGGETQYF.

The chain links TRBV19 to TRBJ2-7, with D possibly being TRBD1 (5 bases). The CDR3 is 13 residues long. Germline V CDR1 and CDR2: LNHDA, SQIVND (reference sequence). The V end was cut by 3 bases, the J end by 1 base, with 7 bases between. CDR3 nucleotides: TGTGCCAGTAGTATTTCAGGGTCCTACGAGCAGTACTTC. This gives the protein CASSISGSYEQYF.

This chain uses TRBV7-2 with TRBJ2-2; TRBD2 matches 8 bases. The V segment lost 4 bases and the J segment 0 bases; nucleotides outside the gene matches: 13. The CDR3 has 19 residues. The V gene's germline CDR1 is SGHTA and CDR2 FQGNSA. The CDR3 is CASSSLLSGAYSNTGELFF. DNA for the CDR3: TGTGCCAGCAGCTCACTTCTTAGCGGGGCCTATTCGAACACCGGGGAGCTGTTTTTT.

This clone was seen more than once but under ten times. The chain links TRBV2 to TRBJ1-2; 8 nucleotides match TRBD1. CDR1 and CDR2 (germline): SNHLY, FYNNEI. V lost 5 bases to trimming and J lost 4 bases; unmatched junction nucleotides: 6. CDR3 length: 14 residues. CDR3 bases: TGTGCCAGCAGTTCCAGGGGGCCGGGCTATGGCTACACCTTC. Its translation is CASSSRGPGYGYTF.

This chain joins TRBV9 and TRBJ2-5; 10 nucleotides line up with TRBD1. The ends lost 3 bases at V and 2 bases at J; junction bases unmatched: 4. This CDR3 has 15 residues. The V gene's germline CDR1 is SGDLS and CDR2 YYNGEE. The CDR3 is CASSARTGGQETQYF. The CDR3 nucleotides are TGTGCCAGCAGCGCTCGGACAGGGGGTCAAGAGACCCAGTACTTC.

V gene TRBV5-4 combines with J gene TRBJ2-5, with D possibly being TRBD2 (5 bases). The V end was cut by 0 bases, the J end by 9 bases, with 18 bases between. Germline V CDR1 and CDR2: SGHNT, YYREEE (reference sequence). The CDR3 loop spans 15 amino acids. As DNA, the CDR3 is TGTGCCAGCAGCTTGGTGACTCCTGGGATGGAGGCCCAGTACTTC. It is translated as CASSLVTPGMEAQYF.

This chain uses TRBV6-2 or TRBV6-3 with TRBJ2-5; D is uncertain. CDR1 and CDR2 (germline): MNHEY, SVGEGT. The length of the CDR3 is 12 residues. V lost 5 bases, J lost 5 bases, and 9 bases lay in between. CDR3 bases: TGTGCCAGCAGTCTCGGTTGGGAGACCCAGTACTTC. The encoded protein is CASSLGWETQYF.

Concerning this clone itself: This sample includes further DNA sequences coding for the same CDR3. The chain links TRBV7-2 to TRBJ2-3, with TRBD2 matching 8 bases. CDR3 length: 17 amino acids. CDR1 and CDR2 (germline): SGHTA, FQGNSA. The trim removed 1 base at V and 1 base at J, leaving 7 bases unmatched. CDR3 sequence (DNA): TGTGCCAGCAGCTTAGATGGTCTAGCGGGCCGCACAGATACGCAGTATTTT. Amino acid sequence: CASSLDGLAGRTDTQYF.

This clone has just one count. This sequence joins TRBV27 and TRBJ1-1; TRBD1 agrees at 8 bases. The CDR3 is made up of 15 amino acids. Trimming cost V 6 bases and J 1 base; bases outside gene matches: 7. CDR1 MNHEY and CDR2 SMNVEV come from the germline V gene (reference sequence). This chain's CDR3 is CASSQGQGGNTEAFF. CDR3 bases: TGTGCCAGCAGCCAAGGACAGGGTGGGAACACTGAAGCTTTCTTT.

The chain combines TRBV14 with TRBJ1-5; D is perhaps TRBD1 (5 bases). The germline V gene encodes CDR1 SGHDN and CDR2 FVKESK. Trimming shortened V by 2 bases and J by 6 bases, and 11 bases separated the two germline ends. The CDR3 is made up of 14 amino acids. The CDR3 region is CASSQPGSGQPQHF. DNA for the CDR3: TGTGCCAGCAGCCAACCAGGGTCTGGTCAGCCCCAGCATTTT.